This T cell receptor beta chain was sequenced for a study of T-cell reconstitution after alpha-beta-depleted transplantation in children. Regarding the study as a whole: Fresh T-cell production supplied most of the T-cell counts and diversity seen one year after transplant. The study reportedly traced alpha-beta T cells about two months after transplant to several hundred expanded graft clones.

V was trimmed by 4 bases and J by 5 bases, leaving 16 bases between them. The CDR3 covers 14 residues. Germline CDR1 SGHRS, CDR2 YFSETQ. Preparation of the TCRbeta library involved a method that used unique molecular identifiers. Via MiXCR, TCRdb re-called the PCR reads, giving one row per CDR3 protein. The sample lists approximately 980,000 distinct CDR3 sequences; 25% to 35% were seen once. Turning to this clonotype: Its antigen is currently unknown.

The receptor was isolated from a boy younger than two who had a stem cell transplant for SCID, so the T cells may come from the graft donor. The specimen was PBMCs, mostly from graft donor cells, collected 360 days after TCRalphabeta/CD19-depleted stem cell transplant. The genes are TRBV5-1 and TRBJ2-7; TRBD2 might be the D (5 bases). CDR3 sequence (DNA): TGCGCCAGCAGCCCAAGGACTGATGGCGACGAGCAGTACTTC. It specifies CASSPRTDGDEQYF. Full variable domain (outside the CDR3, taken from reference TRBV5-1 and TRBJ2-7): KAGVTQTPRYLIKTRGQQVTLSCSPISGHRSVSWYQQTPGQGLQFLFEYFSETQRNKGNFPGRFSGRQFSNSRSEMNVSTLELGDSALYLCASSPRTDGDEQYFGPGTRLTVT.